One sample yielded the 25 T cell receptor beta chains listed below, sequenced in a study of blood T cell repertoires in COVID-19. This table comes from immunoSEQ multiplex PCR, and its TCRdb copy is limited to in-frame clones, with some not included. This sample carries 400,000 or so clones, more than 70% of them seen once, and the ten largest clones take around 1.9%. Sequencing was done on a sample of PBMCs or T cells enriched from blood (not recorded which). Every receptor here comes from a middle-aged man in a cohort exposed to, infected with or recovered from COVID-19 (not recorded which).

The CDR3 coding sequence is TGTGCCAGCAGTTTATACGGGGAGAATGAAAAACTGTTTTTT. Translated: CASSLYGENEKLFF. This chain uses TRBV27 with TRBJ1-4; no definite D call. The ends were cut back, 1 base at V and 5 bases at J, with 8 bases in the middle. The CDR3 runs 14 residues. The germline V gene has CDR1 MNHEY and CDR2 SMNVEV (reference sequence).

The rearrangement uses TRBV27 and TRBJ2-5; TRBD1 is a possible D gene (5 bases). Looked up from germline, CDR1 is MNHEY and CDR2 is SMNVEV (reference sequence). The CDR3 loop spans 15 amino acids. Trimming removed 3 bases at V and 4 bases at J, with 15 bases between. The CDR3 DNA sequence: TGTGCCAGCAGTTTCGGGCAGGGATACCGAGAGACCCAGTACTTC. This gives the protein CASSFGQGYRETQYF.

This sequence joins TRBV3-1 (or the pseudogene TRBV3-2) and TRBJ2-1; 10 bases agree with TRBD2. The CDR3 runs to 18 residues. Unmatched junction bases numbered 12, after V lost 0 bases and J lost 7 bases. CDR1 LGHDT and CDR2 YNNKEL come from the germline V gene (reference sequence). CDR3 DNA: TGTGCCAGCAGCCAAGACCAGGGACTAGCGCTCCTCTGGAATGAGCAGTTCTTC. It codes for CASSQDQGLALLWNEQFF.

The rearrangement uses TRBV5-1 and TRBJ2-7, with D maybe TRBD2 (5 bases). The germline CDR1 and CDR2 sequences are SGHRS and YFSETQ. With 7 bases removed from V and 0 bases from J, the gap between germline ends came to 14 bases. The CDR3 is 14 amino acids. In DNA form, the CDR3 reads TGCGCCAGCGCCATGGGCGGAGGCTCCTACGAGCAGTACTTC. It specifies CASAMGGGSYEQYF. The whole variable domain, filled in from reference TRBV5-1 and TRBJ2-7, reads KAGVTQTPRYLIKTRGQQVTLSCSPISGHRSVSWYQQTPGQGLQFLFEYFSETQRNKGNFPGRFSGRQFSNSRSEMNVSTLELGDSALYLCASAMGGGSYEQYFGPGTRLTVT.

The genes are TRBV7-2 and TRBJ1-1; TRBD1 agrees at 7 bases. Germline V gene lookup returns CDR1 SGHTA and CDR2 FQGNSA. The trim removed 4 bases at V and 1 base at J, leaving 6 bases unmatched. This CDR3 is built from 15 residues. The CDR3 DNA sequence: TGTGCCAGCAGCTATACCGGGACAGCGAACACTGAAGCTTTCTTT. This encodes CASSYTGTANTEAFF.

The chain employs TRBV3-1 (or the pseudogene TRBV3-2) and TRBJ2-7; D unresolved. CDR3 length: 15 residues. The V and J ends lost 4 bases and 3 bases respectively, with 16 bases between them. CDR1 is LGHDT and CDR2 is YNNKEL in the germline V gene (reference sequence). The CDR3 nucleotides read TGTGCCAGCAGCCTAGCTCCCCAGAGGCTCTACGAGCAGTACTTC. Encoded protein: CASSLAPQRLYEQYF.

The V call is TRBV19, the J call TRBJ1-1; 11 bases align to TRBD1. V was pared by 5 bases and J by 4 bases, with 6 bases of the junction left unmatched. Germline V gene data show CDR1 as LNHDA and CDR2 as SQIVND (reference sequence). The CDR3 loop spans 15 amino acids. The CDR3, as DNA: TGTGCCAGTAGTGTTTTGGGACAGGGGGTCACTGAAGCTTTCTTT. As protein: CASSVLGQGVTEAFF.

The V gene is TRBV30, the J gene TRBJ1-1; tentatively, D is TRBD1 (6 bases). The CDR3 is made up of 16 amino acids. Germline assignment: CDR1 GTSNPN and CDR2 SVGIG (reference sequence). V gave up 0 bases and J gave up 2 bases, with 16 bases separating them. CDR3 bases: TGTGCCTGGAGTGTGCTGTCAGGGGTACTTAACACTGAAGCTTTCTTT. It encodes CAWSVLSGVLNTEAFF.

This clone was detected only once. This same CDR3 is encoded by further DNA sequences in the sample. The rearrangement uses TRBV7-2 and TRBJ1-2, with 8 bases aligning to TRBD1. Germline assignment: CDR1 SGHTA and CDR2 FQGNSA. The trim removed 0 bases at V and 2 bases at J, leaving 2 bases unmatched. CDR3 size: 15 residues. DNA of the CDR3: TGTGCCAGCAGCTTAGCAGGACAGGGCAACTATGGCTACACCTTC. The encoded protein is CASSLAGQGNYGYTF.

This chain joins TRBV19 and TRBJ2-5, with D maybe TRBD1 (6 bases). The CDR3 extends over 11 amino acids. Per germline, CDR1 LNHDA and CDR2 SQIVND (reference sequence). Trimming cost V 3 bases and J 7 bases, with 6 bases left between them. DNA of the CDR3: TGTGCCAGTAGTATCAGGGGGACCCAGTACTTC. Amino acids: CASSIRGTQYF.

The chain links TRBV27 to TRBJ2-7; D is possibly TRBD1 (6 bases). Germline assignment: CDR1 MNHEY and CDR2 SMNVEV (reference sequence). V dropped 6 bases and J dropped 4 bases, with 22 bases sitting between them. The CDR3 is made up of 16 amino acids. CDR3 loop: CASRRGGGVVQYEQYF. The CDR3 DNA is TGTGCCAGCAGAAGGGGTGGGGGCGTTGTTCAGTACGAGCAGTACTTC.

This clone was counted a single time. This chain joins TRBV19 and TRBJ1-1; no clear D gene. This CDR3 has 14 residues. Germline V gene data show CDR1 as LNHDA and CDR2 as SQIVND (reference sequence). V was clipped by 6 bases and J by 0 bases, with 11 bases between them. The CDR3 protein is CASRAGGLNTEAFF. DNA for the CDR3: TGTGCCAGTAGGGCCGGAGGGCTGAACACTGAAGCTTTCTTT.

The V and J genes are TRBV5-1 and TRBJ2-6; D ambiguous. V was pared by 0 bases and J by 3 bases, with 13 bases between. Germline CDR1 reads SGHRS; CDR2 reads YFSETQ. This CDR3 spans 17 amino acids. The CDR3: CASSLGAVSLGANVLTF. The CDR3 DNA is TGCGCCAGCAGCTTGGGGGCAGTATCCCTTGGGGCCAACGTCCTGACTTTC.

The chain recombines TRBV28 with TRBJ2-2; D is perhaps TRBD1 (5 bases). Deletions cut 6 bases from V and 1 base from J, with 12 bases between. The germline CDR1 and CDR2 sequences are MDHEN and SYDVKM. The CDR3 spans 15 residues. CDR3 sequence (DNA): TGTGCCAGCAGGTCGGACACCTGGAACACCGGGGAGCTGTTTTTT. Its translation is CASRSDTWNTGELFF. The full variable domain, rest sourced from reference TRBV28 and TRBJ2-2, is DVKVTQSSRYLVKRTGEKVFLECVQDMDHENMFWYRQDPGLGLRLIYFSYDVKMKEKGDIPEGYSVSREKKERFSLILESASTNQTSMYLCASRSDTWNTGELFFGEGSRLTVL.

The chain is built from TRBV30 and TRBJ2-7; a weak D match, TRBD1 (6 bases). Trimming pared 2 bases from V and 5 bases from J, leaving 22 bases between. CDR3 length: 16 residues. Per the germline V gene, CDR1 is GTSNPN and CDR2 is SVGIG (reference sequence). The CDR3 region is CAWSPTLGGPRNEQYF. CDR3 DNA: TGTGCCTGGAGTCCGACTCTTGGGGGCCCCCGGAACGAGCAGTACTTC.

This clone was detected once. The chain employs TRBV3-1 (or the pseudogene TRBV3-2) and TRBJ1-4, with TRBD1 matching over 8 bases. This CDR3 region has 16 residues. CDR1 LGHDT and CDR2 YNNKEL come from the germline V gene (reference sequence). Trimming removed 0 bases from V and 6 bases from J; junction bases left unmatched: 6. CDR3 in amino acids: CASSQEFTGGDEKLFF. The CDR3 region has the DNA TGTGCCAGCAGCCAAGAATTCACAGGGGGAGATGAAAAACTGTTTTTT.

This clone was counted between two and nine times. This chain's CDR3 is CASSLSSGNTIYF. The CDR3, as DNA: TGTGCCAGCAGCTTATCGTCCGGGAACACCATATATTTT. This sequence joins TRBV7-2 and TRBJ1-3; D ambiguous. Germline V gene sequence: CDR1 SGHTA, CDR2 FQGNSA. Trimming shortened V by 2 bases and J by 7 bases, and 9 bases separated the two germline ends. The CDR3 contains 13 residues.

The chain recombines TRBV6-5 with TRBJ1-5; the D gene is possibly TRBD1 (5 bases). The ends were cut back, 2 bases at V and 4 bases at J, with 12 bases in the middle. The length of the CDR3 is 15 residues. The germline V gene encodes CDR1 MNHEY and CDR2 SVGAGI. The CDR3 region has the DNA TGTGCCAGCAGTTACGGAGGGGTCGGGAATCAGCCCCAGCATTTT. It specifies CASSYGGVGNQPQHF.

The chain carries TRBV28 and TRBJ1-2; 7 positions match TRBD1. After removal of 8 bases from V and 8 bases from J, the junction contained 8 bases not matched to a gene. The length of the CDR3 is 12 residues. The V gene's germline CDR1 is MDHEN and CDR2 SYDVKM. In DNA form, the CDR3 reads TGTGCCAGCCGTAGCGGACAGGAGGGCTACACCTTC. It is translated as CASRSGQEGYTF.

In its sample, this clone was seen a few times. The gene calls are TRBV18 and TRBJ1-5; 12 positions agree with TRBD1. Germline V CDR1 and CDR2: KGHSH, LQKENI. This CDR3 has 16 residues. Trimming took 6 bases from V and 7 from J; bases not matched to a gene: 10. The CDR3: CASSLTGTGGLQPQHF. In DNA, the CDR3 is TGTGCCAGCTCCCTAACCGGGACAGGGGGCCTACAGCCCCAGCATTTT.

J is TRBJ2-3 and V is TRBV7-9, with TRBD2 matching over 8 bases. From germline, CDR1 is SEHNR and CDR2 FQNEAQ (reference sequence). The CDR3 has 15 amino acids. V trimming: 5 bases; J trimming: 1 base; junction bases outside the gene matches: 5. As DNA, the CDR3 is TGTGCCAGCAGCCTAGGAGCGGGAGGCACAGATACGCAGTATTTT. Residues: CASSLGAGGTDTQYF.

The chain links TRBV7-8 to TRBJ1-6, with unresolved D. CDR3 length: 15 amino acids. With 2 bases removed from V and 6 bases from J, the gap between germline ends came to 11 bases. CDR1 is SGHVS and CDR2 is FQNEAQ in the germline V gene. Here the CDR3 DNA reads TGTGCCAGCAGCTTAAGAGAGGCGAGTAATTCACCCCTCCACTTT. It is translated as CASSLREASNSPLHF.

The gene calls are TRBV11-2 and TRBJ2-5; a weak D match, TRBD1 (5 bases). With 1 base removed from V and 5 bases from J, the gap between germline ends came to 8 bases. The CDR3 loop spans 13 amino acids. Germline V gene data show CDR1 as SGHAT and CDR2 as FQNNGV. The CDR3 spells CASSLVPGETQYF. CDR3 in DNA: TGTGCCAGCAGCTTAGTACCAGGGGAGACCCAGTACTTC.

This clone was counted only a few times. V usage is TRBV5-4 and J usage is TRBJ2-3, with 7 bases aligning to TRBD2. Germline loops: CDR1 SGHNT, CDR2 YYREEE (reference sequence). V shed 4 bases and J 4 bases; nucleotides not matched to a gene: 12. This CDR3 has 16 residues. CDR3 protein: CASSRGRDYLPDTQYF. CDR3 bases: TGTGCCAGCAGCCGGGGCCGGGACTACCTACCAGATACGCAGTATTTT.

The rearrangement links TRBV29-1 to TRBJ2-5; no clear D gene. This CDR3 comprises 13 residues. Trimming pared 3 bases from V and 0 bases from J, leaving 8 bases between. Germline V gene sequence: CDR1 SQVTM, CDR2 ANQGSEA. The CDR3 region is CSVENSYQETQYF. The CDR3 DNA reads TGCAGCGTTGAGAACTCGTACCAAGAGACCCAGTACTTC. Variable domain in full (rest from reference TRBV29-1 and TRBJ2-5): SAVISQKPSRDICQRGTSLTIQCQVDSQVTMMFWYRQQPGQSLTLIATANQGSEATYESGFVIDKFPISRPNLTFSTLTVSNMSPEDSSIYLCSVENSYQETQYFGPGTRLLVL.